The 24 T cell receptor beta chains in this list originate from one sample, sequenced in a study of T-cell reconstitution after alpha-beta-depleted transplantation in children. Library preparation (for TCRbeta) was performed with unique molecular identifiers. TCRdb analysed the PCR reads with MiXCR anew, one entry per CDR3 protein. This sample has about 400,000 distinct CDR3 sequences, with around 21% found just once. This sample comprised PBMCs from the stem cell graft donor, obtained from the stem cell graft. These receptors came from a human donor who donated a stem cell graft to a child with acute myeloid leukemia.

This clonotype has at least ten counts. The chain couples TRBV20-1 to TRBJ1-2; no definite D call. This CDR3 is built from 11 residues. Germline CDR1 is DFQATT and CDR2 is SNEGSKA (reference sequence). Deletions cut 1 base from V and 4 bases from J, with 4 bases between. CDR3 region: CSARGGYGYTF. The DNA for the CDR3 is TGCAGTGCTAGAGGGGGCTATGGCTACACCTTC.

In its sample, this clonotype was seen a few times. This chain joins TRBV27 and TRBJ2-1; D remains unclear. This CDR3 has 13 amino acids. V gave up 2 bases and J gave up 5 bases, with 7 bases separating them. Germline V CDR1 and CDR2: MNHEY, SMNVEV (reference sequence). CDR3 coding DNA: TGTGCCAGCAGTTTAAGTTGGGACAATGAGCAGTTCTTC. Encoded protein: CASSLSWDNEQFF.

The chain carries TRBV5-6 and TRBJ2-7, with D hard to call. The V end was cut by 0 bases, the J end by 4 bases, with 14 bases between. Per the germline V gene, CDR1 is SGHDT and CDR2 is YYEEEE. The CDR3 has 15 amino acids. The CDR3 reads CASSLVPGSAYEQYF. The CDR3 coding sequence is TGTGCCAGCAGCTTGGTCCCTGGGTCGGCTTACGAGCAGTACTTC.

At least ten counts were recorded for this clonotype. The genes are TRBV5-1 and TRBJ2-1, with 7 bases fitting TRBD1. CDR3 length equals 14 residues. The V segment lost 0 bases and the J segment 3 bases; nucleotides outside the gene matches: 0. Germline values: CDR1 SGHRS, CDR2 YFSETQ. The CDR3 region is CASSLGQGYNEQFF. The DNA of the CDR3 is TGCGCCAGCAGCTTGGGACAGGGCTACAATGAGCAGTTCTTC.

This CDR3 reads CASSLDGLAEETQYF. For the CDR3, the DNA is TGTGCCAGCAGTTTAGATGGACTAGCGGAAGAGACCCAGTACTTC. This chain joins TRBV12-3 or TRBV12-4 and TRBJ2-5; 10 nucleotides line up with TRBD2. Trimming took 1 base from V and 3 from J; bases not matched to a gene: 2. CDR3 length: 15 residues.

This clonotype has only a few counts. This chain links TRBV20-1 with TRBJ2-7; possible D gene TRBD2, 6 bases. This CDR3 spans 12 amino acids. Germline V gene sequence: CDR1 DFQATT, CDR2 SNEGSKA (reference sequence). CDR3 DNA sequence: TGCAGCGCTTTAGCCCGCGGGGACGAGCAGTACTTC. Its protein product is CSALARGDEQYF.

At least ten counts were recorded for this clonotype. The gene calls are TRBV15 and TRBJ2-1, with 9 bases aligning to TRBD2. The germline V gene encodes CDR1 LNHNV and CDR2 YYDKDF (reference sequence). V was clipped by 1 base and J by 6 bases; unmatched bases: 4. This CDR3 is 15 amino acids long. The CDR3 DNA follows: TGTGCCACCAGCAGAGGGGCGGGAGGGCCCAATGAGCAGTTCTTC. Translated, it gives CATSRGAGGPNEQFF.

The CDR3 region has the DNA TGTGCCAGCAGTTTAGGGCCGGGACTAGCGGGAGGGCCGCGGGGAGATACGCAGTATTTT. Protein sequence: CASSLGPGLAGGPRGDTQYF. The chain carries TRBV28 and TRBJ2-3; 16 bases are shared with TRBD2. This CDR3 comprises 20 residues. J gave up 5 bases and V 2 bases, and 13 bases lay outside the gene matches. Germline V lookup: CDR1 MDHEN, CDR2 SYDVKM.

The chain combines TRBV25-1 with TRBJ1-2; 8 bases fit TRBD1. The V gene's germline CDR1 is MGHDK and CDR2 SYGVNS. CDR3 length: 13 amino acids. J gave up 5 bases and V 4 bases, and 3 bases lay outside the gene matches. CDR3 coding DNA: TGTGCCAGCAGTGGCAGGACAGGGTATGGCTACACCTTC. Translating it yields CASSGRTGYGYTF.

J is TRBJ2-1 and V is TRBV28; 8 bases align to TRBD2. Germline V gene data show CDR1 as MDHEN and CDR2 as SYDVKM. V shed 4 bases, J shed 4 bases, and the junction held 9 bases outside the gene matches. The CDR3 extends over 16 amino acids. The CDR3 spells CASSSPSSGPYNEQFF. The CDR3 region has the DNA TGTGCCAGCAGTTCCCCCTCTAGCGGGCCGTACAATGAGCAGTTCTTC.

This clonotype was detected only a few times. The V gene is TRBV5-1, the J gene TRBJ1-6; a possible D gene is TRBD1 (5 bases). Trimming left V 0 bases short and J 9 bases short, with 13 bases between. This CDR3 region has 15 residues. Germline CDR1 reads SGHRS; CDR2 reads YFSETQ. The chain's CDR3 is CASSLVQASGSPLHF. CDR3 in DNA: TGCGCCAGCAGCTTGGTACAGGCCAGTGGTTCACCCCTCCACTTT.

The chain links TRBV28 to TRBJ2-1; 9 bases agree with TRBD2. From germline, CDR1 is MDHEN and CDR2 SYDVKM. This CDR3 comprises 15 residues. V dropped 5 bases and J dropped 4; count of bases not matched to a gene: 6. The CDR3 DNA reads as TGTGCCAGCAGTCGGCTAGCGGGAATATACAATGAGCAGTTCTTC. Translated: CASSRLAGIYNEQFF.

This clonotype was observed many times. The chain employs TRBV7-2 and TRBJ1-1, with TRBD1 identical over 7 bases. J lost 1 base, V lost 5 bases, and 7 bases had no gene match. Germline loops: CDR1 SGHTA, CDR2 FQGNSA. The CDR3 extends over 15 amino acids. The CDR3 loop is CASSVRQGGNTEAFF. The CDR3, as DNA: TGTGCCAGCAGCGTTCGACAGGGAGGGAACACTGAAGCTTTCTTT.

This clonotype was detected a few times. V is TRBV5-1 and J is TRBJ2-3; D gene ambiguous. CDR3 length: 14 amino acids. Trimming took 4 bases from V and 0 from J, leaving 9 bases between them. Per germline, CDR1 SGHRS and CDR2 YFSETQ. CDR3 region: CASSRPTSTDTQYF. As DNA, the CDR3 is TGCGCCAGCAGCCGCCCCACTAGCACAGATACGCAGTATTTT.

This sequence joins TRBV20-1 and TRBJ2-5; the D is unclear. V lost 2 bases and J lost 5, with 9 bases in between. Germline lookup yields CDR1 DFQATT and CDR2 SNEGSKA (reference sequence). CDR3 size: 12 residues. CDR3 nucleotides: TGCAGTGCTAGAACGCTGCTGGAGACCCAGTACTTC. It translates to CSARTLLETQYF.

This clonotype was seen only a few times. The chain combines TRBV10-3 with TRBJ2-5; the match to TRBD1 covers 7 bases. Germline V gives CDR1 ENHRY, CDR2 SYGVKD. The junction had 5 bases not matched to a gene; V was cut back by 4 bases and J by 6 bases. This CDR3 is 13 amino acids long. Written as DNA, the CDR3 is TGTGCCATCAGTGGAGGGGGCAGGAAGACCCAGTACTTC. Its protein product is CAISGGGRKTQYF.

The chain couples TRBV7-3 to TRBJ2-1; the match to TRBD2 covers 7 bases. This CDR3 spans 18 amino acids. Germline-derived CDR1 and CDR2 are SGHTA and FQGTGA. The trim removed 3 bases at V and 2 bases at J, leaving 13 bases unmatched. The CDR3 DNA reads TGTGCCAGCAGCTTGGATCGGGGGGAGCGGGATCCCTACAATGAGCAGTTCTTC. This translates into CASSLDRGERDPYNEQFF.

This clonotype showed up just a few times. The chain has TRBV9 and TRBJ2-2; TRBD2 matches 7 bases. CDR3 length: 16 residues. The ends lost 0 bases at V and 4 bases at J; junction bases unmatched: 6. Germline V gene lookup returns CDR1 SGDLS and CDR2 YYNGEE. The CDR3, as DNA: TGTGCCAGCAGCGTAGGGCTAGCGGCGGCCACCGGGGAGCTGTTTTTT. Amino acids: CASSVGLAAATGELFF.

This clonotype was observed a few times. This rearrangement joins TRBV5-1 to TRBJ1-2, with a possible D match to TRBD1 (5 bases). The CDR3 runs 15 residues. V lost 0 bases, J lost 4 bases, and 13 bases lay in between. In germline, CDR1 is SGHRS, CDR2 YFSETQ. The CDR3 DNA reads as TGCGCCAGCAGCTTGGAGTTAGGGGATCGCTATGGCTACACCTTC. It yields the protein CASSLELGDRYGYTF.

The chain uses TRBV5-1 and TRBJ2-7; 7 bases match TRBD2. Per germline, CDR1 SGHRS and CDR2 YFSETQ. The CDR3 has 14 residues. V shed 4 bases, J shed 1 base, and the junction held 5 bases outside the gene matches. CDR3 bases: TGCGCCAGCAGCGTAGTTAGCGGGTCCTACGAGCAGTACTTC. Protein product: CASSVVSGSYEQYF. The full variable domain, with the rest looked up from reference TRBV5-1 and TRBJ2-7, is KAGVTQTPRYLIKTRGQQVTLSCSPISGHRSVSWYQQTPGQGLQFLFEYFSETQRNKGNFPGRFSGRQFSNSRSEMNVSTLELGDSALYLCASSVVSGSYEQYFGPGTRLTVT.

CDR3 loop: CASSLGLQFSYEQYF. For the CDR3, the DNA is TGTGCCAGCAGCTTAGGACTTCAATTCTCCTACGAGCAGTACTTC. V usage is TRBV11-1 and J usage is TRBJ2-7; unclear D gene. Between the trimmed V and J ends, which lost 1 base and 0 bases, there was a span of 10 bases. CDR1 is SGHAT and CDR2 is FQDESV in the germline V gene (reference sequence). There are 15 residues in the CDR3.

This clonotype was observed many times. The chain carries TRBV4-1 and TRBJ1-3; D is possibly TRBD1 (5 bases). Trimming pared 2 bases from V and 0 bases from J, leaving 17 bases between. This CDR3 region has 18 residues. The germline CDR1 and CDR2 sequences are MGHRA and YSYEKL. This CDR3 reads CASSQIPWDVSSGNTIYF. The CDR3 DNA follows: TGCGCCAGCAGCCAAATACCGTGGGACGTAAGCTCTGGAAACACCATATATTTT.

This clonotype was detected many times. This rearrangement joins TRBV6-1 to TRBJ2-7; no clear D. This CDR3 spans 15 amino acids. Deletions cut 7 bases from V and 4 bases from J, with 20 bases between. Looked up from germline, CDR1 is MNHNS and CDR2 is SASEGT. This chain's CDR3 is CASTTFGSLSYEQYF. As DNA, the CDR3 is TGTGCCAGCACCACCTTTGGCTCCTTATCTTACGAGCAGTACTTC.

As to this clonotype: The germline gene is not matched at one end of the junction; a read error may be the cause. CDR3 DNA sequence: TGTGCCAGCACCCAACAGGGGTTCGATGAGCAGTTCTTC. It is translated as CASTQQGFDEQFF. This sequence joins TRBV14 and TRBJ2-1; 7 positions match TRBD1. Germline-derived CDR1 and CDR2 are SGHDN and FVKESK. The CDR3 covers 13 residues.